A selection of T cell receptor beta chains follows, all from one sample in a study of OX40 agonist ivuxolimab in advanced cancers. Clones were read by immunoSEQ multiplex PCR, and TCRdb kept only the in-frame ones, dropping some. The table shows more than 55,000 clones, with around 87% occurring only once. The material was CD4+ or CD8+ T cells sorted from blood, obtained in a trial of the OX40 agonist ivuxolimab. These receptors originate from an adult with an advanced solid tumor such as melanoma, head and neck, liver or kidney cancer. The CDR3 runs from the conserved cysteine through the conserved F or W. A D gene is named only where the DNA matches it firmly.

J: TRBJ1-5; D: .; V: TRBV6-6; DNA: TGTGCCAGCAGGCTTGGGGGGAGCAATCAGCCCCAGCATTTT; CDR3: CASRLGGSNQPQHF
J: TRBJ2-7; D: .; V: TRBV7-2; DNA: TGTGCCAGCAGCCCGTTACCTACGGGGGCGAGGTACTTC; CDR3: CASSPLPTGARYF
J: TRBJ1-3; D: .; V: TRBV14; DNA: TGTGCCAGCAGCCACCGAGGGGGTCTGGCCTCTGGAAACACCATATATTTT; CDR3: CASSHRGGLASGNTIYF
J: TRBJ2-3; D: TRBD2; V: TRBV5-1; DNA: TGCGCCAGCAGCTTGGCCAGCGGGGGGGCCGCAGATACGCAGTATTTT; CDR3: CASSLASGGAADTQYF
J: TRBJ2-4; D: TRBD2; V: TRBV29-1; DNA: TGCAGCGCTGTTGGCGTGGGGACTAGCGGGGGCCCGGACATTCAGTACTTC; CDR3: CSAVGVGTSGGPDIQYF
J: TRBJ2-4; D: TRBD1; V: TRBV27; DNA: TGTGCCAGCTCCGACAGGGCGGGCAAAAACATTCAGTACTTC; CDR3: CASSDRAGKNIQYF
J: TRBJ2-7; D: TRBD1; V: TRBV6-1; DNA: TGTGCCAGCAGTGCGCGGACAGGGTCCAACGAGCAGTACTTC; CDR3: CASSARTGSNEQYF
J: TRBJ2-5; D: .; V: TRBV7-9; DNA: TGTGCCAGCAGCCCCAACCAAGAGACCCAGTACTTC; CDR3: CASSPNQETQYF
J: TRBJ1-5; D: .; V: TRBV20-1; DNA: TGCAGTGCTGGGGACAATTCCCAGCATTTT; CDR3: CSAGDNSQHF
J: TRBJ2-7; D: .; V: TRBV19; DNA: TGTGCCAGTAGTCTGCAGACCTACGAGCAGTACTTC; CDR3: CASSLQTYEQYF
J: TRBJ2-7; D: TRBD2; V: TRBV30; DNA: TGTGCCTGGAGTGTAGCTAGCGGGAGACTGTACGAGCAGTACTTC; CDR3: CAWSVASGRLYEQYF
J: TRBJ1-2; D: .; V: TRBV6-1; DNA: TGTGCCAGCAGTGAGGCTGGAGACAGCGTCGATGGCTACACCTTC; CDR3: CASSEAGDSVDGYTF
J: TRBJ1-5; D: TRBD1; V: TRBV19; DNA: TGTGCCAGTAGTATAGTAGGGTTCGACAGGGGCGTTGTTAATGGCAATCAGCCCCAGCATTTT; CDR3: CASSIVGFDRGVVNGNQPQHF
J: TRBJ2-7; D: TRBD2; V: TRBV5-1; DNA: TGCGCCAGCAGCTTAGGGACTAGCGCATCCTACGAGCAGTACTTC; CDR3: CASSLGTSASYEQYF
J: TRBJ2-7; D: .; V: TRBV7-2; DNA: TGTGCCAGCAGCTTAGCCGAAGGGGGGGACGAGCAGTACTTC; CDR3: CASSLAEGGDEQYF
J: TRBJ1-2; D: .; V: TRBV28; DNA: TGTGCCAGCAGTTCAGAGTACTATGGCTACACCTTC; CDR3: CASSSEYYGYTF
J: TRBJ2-3; D: TRBD2; V: TRBV5-1; DNA: TGCGCCAGCAGCTTGCAGGGCGGGGGAAGCACAGATACGCAGTATTTT; CDR3: CASSLQGGGSTDTQYF
J: TRBJ2-1; D: .; V: TRBV9; DNA: TGTGCCAGCAGCCCCATTAACAATGAGCAGTTCTTC; CDR3: CASSPINNEQFF
J: TRBJ2-7; D: .; V: TRBV27; DNA: TGTGCCAGCAGTTTATCGGGTCCTCAAGGCCGAGAGCAGTACTTC; CDR3: CASSLSGPQGREQYF
J: TRBJ1-1; D: TRBD1; V: TRBV7-9; DNA: TGTGCCAGCAGCCTTTCAACGTTTAGGACAGGGACCAACACTGAAGCTTTCTTT; CDR3: CASSLSTFRTGTNTEAFF
J: TRBJ2-7; D: TRBD1; V: TRBV5-1; DNA: TGCGCCAGCAGCTCGGGACAGGGGGCAGGCGAGCAGTACTTC; CDR3: CASSSGQGAGEQYF
J: TRBJ2-7; D: TRBD1; V: TRBV28; DNA: TGTGCCAGCAGTTTCCCCTCGGGACAGCCGTTATACGAGCAGTACTTC; CDR3: CASSFPSGQPLYEQYF
J: TRBJ1-6; D: .; V: TRBV5-4; DNA: TGTGCCAGCAGCCGGGACATCAATTCACCCCTCCACTTT; CDR3: CASSRDINSPLHF
J: TRBJ2-7; D: .; V: TRBV10-3; DNA: TGTGCCGCCAGGGACATTAGCCACGAGCAGTACTTC; CDR3: CAARDISHEQYF
J: TRBJ2-3; D: .; V: TRBV9; DNA: TGTGCCAGCAGCGTAGCCCCCGGGGGCGGAAAGGCAGATACGCAGTATTTT; CDR3: CASSVAPGGGKADTQYF
J: TRBJ2-5; D: .; V: TRBV20-1; DNA: TGCAGTCCTGGACTGGAAGAGACCCAGTACTTC; CDR3: CSPGLEETQYF
J: TRBJ1-2; D: .; V: TRBV11-2; DNA: TGTGCCAGCAGGGTTGGGGTCGGTGGCTACACCTTC; CDR3: CASRVGVGGYTF
J: TRBJ2-7; D: TRBD2; V: TRBV2; DNA: TGTGCCAGCAGTATAAGACTAGCGGGCTCCTACGAGCAGTACTTC; CDR3: CASSIRLAGSYEQYF